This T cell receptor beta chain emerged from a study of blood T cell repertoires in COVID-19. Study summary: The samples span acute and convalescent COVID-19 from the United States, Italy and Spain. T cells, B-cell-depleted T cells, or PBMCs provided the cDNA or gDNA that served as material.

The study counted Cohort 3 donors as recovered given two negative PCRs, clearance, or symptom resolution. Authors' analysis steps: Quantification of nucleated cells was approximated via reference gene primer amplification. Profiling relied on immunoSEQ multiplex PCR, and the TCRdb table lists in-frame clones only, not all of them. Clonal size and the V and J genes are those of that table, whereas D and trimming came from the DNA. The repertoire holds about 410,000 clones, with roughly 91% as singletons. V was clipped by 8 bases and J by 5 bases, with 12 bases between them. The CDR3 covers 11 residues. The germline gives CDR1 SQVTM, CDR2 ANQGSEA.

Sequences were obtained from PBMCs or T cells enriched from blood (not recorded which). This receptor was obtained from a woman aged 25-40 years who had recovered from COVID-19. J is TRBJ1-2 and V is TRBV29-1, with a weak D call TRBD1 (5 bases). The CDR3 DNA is TGCAGCTCAACAGGAAGGTATGGCTACACCTTC. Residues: CSSTGRYGYTF.